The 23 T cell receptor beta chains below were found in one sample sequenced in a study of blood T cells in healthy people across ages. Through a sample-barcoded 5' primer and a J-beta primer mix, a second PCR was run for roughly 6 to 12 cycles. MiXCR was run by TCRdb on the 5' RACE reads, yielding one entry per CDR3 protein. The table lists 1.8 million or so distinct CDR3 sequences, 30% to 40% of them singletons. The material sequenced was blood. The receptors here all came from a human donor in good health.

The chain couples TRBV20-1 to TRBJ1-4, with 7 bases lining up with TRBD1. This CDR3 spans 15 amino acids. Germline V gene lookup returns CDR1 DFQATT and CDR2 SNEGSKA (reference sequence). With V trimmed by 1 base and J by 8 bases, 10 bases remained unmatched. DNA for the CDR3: TGCAGTGCTAGAGTCTTCGACAGGGTTGGAGAAAAACTGTTTTTT. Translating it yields CSARVFDRVGEKLFF.

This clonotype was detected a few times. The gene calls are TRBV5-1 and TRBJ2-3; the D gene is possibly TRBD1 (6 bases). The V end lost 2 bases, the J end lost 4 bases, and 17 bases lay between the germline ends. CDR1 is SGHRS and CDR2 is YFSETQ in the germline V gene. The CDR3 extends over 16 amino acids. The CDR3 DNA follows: TGCGCCAGCAGCTTCCAAGGGGGTCAAGTCGCAGATACGCAGTATTTT. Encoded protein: CASSFQGGQVADTQYF.

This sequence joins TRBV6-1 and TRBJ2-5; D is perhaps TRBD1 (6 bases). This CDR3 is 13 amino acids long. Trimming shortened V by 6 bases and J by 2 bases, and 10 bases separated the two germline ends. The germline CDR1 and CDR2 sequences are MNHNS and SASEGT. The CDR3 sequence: CASRTTGQETQYF. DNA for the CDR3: TGTGCCAGCAGAACCACAGGGCAAGAGACCCAGTACTTC.

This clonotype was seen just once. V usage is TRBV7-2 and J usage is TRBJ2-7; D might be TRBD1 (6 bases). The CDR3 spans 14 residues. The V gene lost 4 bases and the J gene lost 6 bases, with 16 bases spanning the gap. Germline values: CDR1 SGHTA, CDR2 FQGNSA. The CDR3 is CASSSQGGPGEQYF. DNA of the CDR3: TGTGCCAGCAGCTCCCAAGGGGGTCCGGGCGAGCAGTACTTC.

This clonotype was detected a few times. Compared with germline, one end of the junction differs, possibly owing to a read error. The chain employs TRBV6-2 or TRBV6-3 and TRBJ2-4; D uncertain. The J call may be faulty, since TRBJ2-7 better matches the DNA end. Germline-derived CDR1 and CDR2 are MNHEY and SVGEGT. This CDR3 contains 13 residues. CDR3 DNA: TGTGCCAGCAGTTACGCCAGCTCCTCCGAGCAGTACTTC. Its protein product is CASSYASSSEQYF.

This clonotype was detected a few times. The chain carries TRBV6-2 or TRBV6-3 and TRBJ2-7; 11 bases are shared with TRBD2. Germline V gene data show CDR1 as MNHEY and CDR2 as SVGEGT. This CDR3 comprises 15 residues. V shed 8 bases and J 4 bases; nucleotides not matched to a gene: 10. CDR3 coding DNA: TGTGCCAGCGGAACGGGACTAGCGGATATATACGAGCAGTACTTC. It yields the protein CASGTGLADIYEQYF.

The CDR3, as DNA: TGTGCCAGCAGCCAAGGGACAGGGGTTGTCAACACTGAAGCTTTCTTT. Translation gives CASSQGTGVVNTEAFF. The chain recombines TRBV4-2 with TRBJ1-1; 9 bases match TRBD1. With V trimmed by 1 base and J by 2 bases, 5 bases remained unmatched. Germline assignment: CDR1 LGHNA and CDR2 YNFKEQ. This CDR3 spans 16 amino acids.

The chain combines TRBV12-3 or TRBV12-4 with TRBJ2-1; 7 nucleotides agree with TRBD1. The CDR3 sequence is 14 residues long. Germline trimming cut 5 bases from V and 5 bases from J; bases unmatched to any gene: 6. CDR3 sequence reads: CASSVRDSNNEQFF. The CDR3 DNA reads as TGTGCCAGCAGTGTCCGGGACAGTAACAATGAGCAGTTCTTC.

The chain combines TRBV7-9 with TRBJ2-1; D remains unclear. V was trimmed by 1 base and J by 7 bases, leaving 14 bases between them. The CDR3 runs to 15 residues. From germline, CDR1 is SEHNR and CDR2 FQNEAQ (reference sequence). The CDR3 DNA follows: TGTGCCAGCAGCTTAGTGGTAGGGTCGTTTAATGAGCAGTTCTTC. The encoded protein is CASSLVVGSFNEQFF. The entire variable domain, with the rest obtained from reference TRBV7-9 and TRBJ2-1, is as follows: DTGVSQNPRHKITKRGQNVTFRCDPISEHNRLYWYRQTLGQGPEFLTYFQNEAQLEKSRLLSDRFSAERPKGSFSTLEIQRTEQGDSAMYLCASSLVVGSFNEQFFGPGTRLTVL.

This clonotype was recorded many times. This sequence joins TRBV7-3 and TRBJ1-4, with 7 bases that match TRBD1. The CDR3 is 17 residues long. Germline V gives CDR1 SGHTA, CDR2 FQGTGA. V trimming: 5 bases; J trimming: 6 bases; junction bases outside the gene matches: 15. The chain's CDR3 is CASSILSPGQKDEKLFF. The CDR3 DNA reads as TGTGCCAGCAGCATACTTTCACCGGGACAGAAGGATGAAAAACTGTTTTTT.

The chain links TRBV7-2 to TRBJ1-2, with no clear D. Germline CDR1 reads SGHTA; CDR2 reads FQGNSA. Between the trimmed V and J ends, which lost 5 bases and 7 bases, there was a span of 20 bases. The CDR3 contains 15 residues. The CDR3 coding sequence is TGTGCCAGCAGCCAGGAGGTGGGCACCCTCATTGGCTACACCTTC. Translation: CASSQEVGTLIGYTF. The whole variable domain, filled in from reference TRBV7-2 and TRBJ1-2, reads GAGVSQSPSNKVTEKGKDVELRCDPISGHTALYWYRQSLGQGLEFLIYFQGNSAPDKSGLPSDRFSAERTGGSVSTLTIQRTQQEDSAVYLCASSQEVGTLIGYTFGSGTRLTVV.

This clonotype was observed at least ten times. Here the CDR3 reads CASSRGIGEGYEQYF. The CDR3 nucleotides are TGTGCCAGCAGCAGGGGTATCGGCGAGGGCTACGAGCAGTACTTC. The chain links TRBV7-3 to TRBJ2-7; D may be TRBD1 or TRBD2 (5 bases each). The CDR3 has 15 residues. In germline, CDR1 is SGHTA, CDR2 FQGTGA. V shed 5 bases and J shed 3 bases, with 17 bases lying between them.

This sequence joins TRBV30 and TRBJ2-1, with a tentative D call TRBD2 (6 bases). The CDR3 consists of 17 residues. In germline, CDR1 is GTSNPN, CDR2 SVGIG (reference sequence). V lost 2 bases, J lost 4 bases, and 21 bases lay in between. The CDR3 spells CAWSRERMAGRYNEQFF. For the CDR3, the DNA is TGTGCCTGGAGTCGCGAACGTATGGCGGGGAGGTACAATGAGCAGTTCTTC.

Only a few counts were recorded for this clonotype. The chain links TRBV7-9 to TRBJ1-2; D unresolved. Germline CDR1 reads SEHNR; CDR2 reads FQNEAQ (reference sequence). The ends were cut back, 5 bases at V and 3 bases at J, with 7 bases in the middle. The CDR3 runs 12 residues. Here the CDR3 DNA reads TGTGCCAGCAGCCAGATGGACTATGGCTACACCTTC. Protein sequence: CASSQMDYGYTF. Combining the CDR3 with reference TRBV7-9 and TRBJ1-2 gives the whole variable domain DTGVSQNPRHKITKRGQNVTFRCDPISEHNRLYWYRQTLGQGPEFLTYFQNEAQLEKSRLLSDRFSAERPKGSFSTLEIQRTEQGDSAMYLCASSQMDYGYTFGSGTRLTVV.

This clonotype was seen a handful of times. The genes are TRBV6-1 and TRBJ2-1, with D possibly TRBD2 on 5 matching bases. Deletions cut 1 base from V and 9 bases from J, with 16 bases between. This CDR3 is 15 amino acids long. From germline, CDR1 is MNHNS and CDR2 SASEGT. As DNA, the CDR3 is TGTGCCAGCAGTGAAGTTAAAATTAGGAGGAGTGAGCAGTTCTTC. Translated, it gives CASSEVKIRRSEQFF.

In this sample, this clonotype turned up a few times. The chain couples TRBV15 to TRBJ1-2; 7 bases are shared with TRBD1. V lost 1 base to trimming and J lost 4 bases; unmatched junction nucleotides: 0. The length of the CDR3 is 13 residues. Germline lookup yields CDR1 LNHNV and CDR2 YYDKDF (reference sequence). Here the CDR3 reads CATSRAGGYGYTF. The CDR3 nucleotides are TGTGCCACCAGCAGAGCAGGGGGCTATGGCTACACCTTC.

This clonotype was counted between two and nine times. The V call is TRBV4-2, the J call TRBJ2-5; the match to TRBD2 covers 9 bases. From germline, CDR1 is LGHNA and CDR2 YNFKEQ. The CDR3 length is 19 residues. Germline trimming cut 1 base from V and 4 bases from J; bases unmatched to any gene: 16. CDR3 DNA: TGTGCCAGCAGCCAAGGTCGAGGGCGGGGGGGTTGGATTTCAGAGACCCAGTACTTC. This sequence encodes CASSQGRGRGGWISETQYF.

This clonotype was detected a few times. The CDR3 DNA follows: TGTGCCAGCAGCCAATTCGGTAGACTAGCCGAGGAGACCCAGTACTTC. It encodes CASSQFGRLAEETQYF. The V and J genes are TRBV3-1 and TRBJ2-5; 7 bases agree with TRBD2. Germline CDR1 is LGHDT and CDR2 is YNNKEL (reference sequence). The CDR3 spans 16 residues. The trim removed 2 bases at V and 5 bases at J, leaving 11 bases unmatched.

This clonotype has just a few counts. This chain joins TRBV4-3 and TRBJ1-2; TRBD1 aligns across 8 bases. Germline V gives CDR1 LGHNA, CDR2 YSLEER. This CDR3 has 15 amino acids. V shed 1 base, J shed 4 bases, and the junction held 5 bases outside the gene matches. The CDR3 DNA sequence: TGCGCCAGCAGCCAAGTCTCAGGGGGCCCCTATGGCTACACCTTC. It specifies CASSQVSGGPYGYTF.

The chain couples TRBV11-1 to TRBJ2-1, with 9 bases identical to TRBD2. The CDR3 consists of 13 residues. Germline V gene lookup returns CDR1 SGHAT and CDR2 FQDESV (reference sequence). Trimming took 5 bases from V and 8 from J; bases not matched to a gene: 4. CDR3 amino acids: CASSRRGGDEQFF. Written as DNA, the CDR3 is TGTGCCAGCAGCCGGCGGGGGGGTGATGAGCAGTTCTTC.

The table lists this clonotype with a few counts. The CDR3 coding sequence is TGTGCCACCAGCGATCCTCTTAACACCGGGGAGCTGTTTTTT. It encodes CATSDPLNTGELFF. The chain is built from TRBV24-1 and TRBJ2-2; no clear D gene. V lost 7 bases, J lost 2 bases, and 10 bases lay in between. The CDR3 loop spans 14 amino acids. From germline, CDR1 is KGHDR and CDR2 SFDVKD.

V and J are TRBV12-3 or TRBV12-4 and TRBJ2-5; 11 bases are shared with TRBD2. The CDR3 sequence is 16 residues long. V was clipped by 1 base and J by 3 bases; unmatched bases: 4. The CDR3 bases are TGTGCCAGCAGTTTAGAGCTAGCGGGGGGCAAAGAGACCCAGTACTTC. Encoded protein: CASSLELAGGKETQYF.

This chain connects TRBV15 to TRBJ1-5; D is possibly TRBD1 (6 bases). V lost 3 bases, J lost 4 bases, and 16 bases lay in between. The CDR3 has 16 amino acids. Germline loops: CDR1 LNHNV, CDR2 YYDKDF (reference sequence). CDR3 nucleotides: TGTGCCACCAGCAGGTACGACAGGACGGTGAATCAGCCCCAGCATTTT. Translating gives CATSRYDRTVNQPQHF.